This T cell receptor beta chain is drawn from a study of CD8+ T cells in alopecia areata. Whole-study results and caveats: Lesional tissue from the scalp (especially in alopecia totalis/universalis) showed higher clonality than normal scalp.

In this sample, this clone turned up a few times. The antigen remains unidentified. This CDR3 has 12 residues. The ends lost 6 bases at V and 5 bases at J; junction bases unmatched: 5. Germline CDR1 is SQVTM and CDR2 is ANQGSEA. cDNA reverse transcribed from extracted RNA served as the sequencing template. Measured with immunoSEQ multiplex PCR; TCRdb has only the in-frame clones, and not every one. This sample has over 150,000 clones, with about 56% found just once. The source of this sequence is a human donor in good health. This chain connects TRBV29-1 to TRBJ1-1, with 8 positions matching TRBD1. Sequenced: CD8+ T cells sorted from blood. In DNA, the CDR3 is TGCAGCGTGGACACAGGGGGTACTGAAGCTTTCTTT. Its protein is CSVDTGGTEAFF.